Sequencing of this T cell receptor beta chain was carried out in a study of response to subunit inactivated influenza vaccine. Findings of the study overall: After each seasonal influenza vaccination, few new T cells are recruited, the authors suggested.

In this sample, this clonotype turned up a few times. Its antigen is undetermined. The CDR3 consists of 18 residues. Germline CDR1 and CDR2: LNHNV and YYDKDF (reference sequence). Trimming at V came to 0 bases and at J to 7 bases, leaving 12 bases not matched to a gene. TCRdb recomputed calls from the RT-PCR reads with MiXCR, one row per CDR3 protein. The sample includes 700,000 to 800,000 distinct CDR3 sequences, less than 20% of them seen just once. This TCR came from a man in his fifties who received an inactivated influenza vaccine. V usage is TRBV15 and J usage is TRBJ2-1; 10 bases fit TRBD2. Source: PBMCs from blood, taken 4 to 6 days after vaccination. CDR3 in amino acids: CATSRDPSGSGSRNEQFF. The DNA for the CDR3 is TGTGCCACCAGCAGAGACCCTAGCGGGAGTGGGTCTCGGAATGAGCAGTTCTTC.